Listed below are T cell receptor beta chains from one sample, sequenced in a study of Graves' ophthalmopathy and Graves' hyperthyroidism. TCRdb called the multiplex PCR reads again in MiXCR, with one record for every CDR3 protein. Of roughly 410,000 distinct CDR3 sequences in the sample, about 16% were seen once. The sample consisted of peripheral blood. These receptors all come from a woman under 30 with stable Graves' hyperthyroidism. Each CDR3 is given with its conserved first and last residue. D genes are given only for firm matches.

j_gene | d_gene | v_gene | CDR3aa
TRBJ1-2 | NA | TRBV28 | CASSFPTGRDGYTF
TRBJ1-1 | TRBD1 | TRBV6-1 | CASRKQGAITEAFF
TRBJ1-5 | TRBD1 | TRBV6-4 | CTSSKSDREVGNQPQHF
TRBJ1-5 | NA | TRBV20-1 | CSASVRGQPQHF
TRBJ1-5 | TRBD1 | TRBV19 | CASKSQGVSNQPQHF
TRBJ1-6 | TRBD1 | TRBV20-1 | CSARPRTGGNSPLHF
TRBJ1-3 | NA | TRBV11-1 | CASSLLTGNTIYF
TRBJ1-2 | NA | TRBV20-1 | CSARETKNNYGYTF
TRBJ2-5 | NA | TRBV19 | CARGPRGHNKETQYF
TRBJ1-1 | NA | TRBV10-3 | CAISESWGVLTVNTEAFF
TRBJ1-6 | NA | TRBV12-3/TRBV12-4 | CASSLGGANSPLHF
TRBJ1-2 | NA | TRBV6-2/TRBV6-3 | CASLVNYGYTF
TRBJ2-5 | NA | TRBV18 | CASSQRMAASETQYF
TRBJ2-7 | NA | TRBV12-5 | CASGLAYEQYF
TRBJ2-7 | TRBD2 | TRBV10-1 | CASAAGTSGGYEQYF
TRBJ1-5 | TRBD1 | TRBV20-1 | CSAGQGRRQPQHF
TRBJ1-1 | NA | TRBV19 | CASSMGHGDTEAFF
TRBJ2-7 | TRBD1 | TRBV9 | CASSPSGQELYEQYF
TRBJ2-1 | TRBD1 | TRBV27 | CASSPNRGGSYNEQFF
TRBJ1-6 | NA | TRBV2 | CASSDSPYNNSPLHF
TRBJ1-2 | NA | TRBV5-6 | CASSLGPTDYGYTF
TRBJ1-5 | NA | TRBV6-5 | CASSTHIGNQPQHF
TRBJ2-5 | NA | TRBV29-1 | CSVNAPGHSEETQYF
TRBJ2-5 | NA | TRBV27 | CASRLRDQETQYF
TRBJ2-7 | NA | TRBV5-1 | CASSLSVSSEQYF
TRBJ1-5 | TRBD1 | TRBV6-5 | CASSPDRGQPQHF
TRBJ2-7 | NA | TRBV2 | CASSRDGRVEQYF
TRBJ2-7 | TRBD1 | TRBV2 | CASATGGGGTYEQYF
TRBJ1-1 | NA | TRBV4-1 | CASSQDRGLNTEAFF
TRBJ1-5 | TRBD1 | TRBV19 | CATSTGVDQPQHF
TRBJ2-2 | NA | TRBV29-1 | CSGRVATGELFF
TRBJ1-1 | NA | TRBV12-3/TRBV12-4 | CASSSLTWDTEAFF
TRBJ1-1 | NA | TRBV12-3/TRBV12-4 | CASSLRAQLRNTEAFF
TRBJ2-7 | TRBD1 | TRBV27 | CASSLSIVGRRDRESYEQYF
TRBJ2-7 | NA | TRBV6-1 | CASSEKGDGSYEQYF
TRBJ1-5 | NA | TRBV10-1 | CASSKQQNQPQHF
TRBJ1-2 | TRBD1 | TRBV6-2/TRBV6-3 | CASSSDRRHGYTF
TRBJ2-7 | TRBD2 | TRBV20-1 | CSAIGGDAYEQYF
TRBJ1-6 | NA | TRBV6-5 | CASSYQADYNSPLHF
TRBJ1-5 | NA | TRBV7-2 | CASSLEGGAQPQHF
TRBJ2-2 | NA | TRBV7-2 | CASSLFRNTGELFF
TRBJ1-1 | NA | TRBV20-1 | CSAPGWVSGDTEAFF
TRBJ2-5 | NA | TRBV3-1 | CASSRGHQETQYF
TRBJ1-6 | NA | TRBV5-1 | CASSGINSPLHF
TRBJ1-1 | NA | TRBV19 | CASNSGGGTEAFF
TRBJ1-1 | NA | TRBV6-1 | CASSERGRAFF
TRBJ2-4 | TRBD1 | TRBV20-1 | CSAATGAKNIQYF
TRBJ2-7 | TRBD1 | TRBV4-1 | CASSARDSRSRDEQYF
TRBJ2-7 | TRBD1 | TRBV6-2/TRBV6-3 | CASSYSRDREFYEQYF
TRBJ1-1 | TRBD1 | TRBV20-1 | CSARAGGLAEAFF
TRBJ2-5 | NA | TRBV13 | CASSNEKTQYF
TRBJ2-7 | NA | TRBV30 | CAWNEGAGAYEQYF
TRBJ1-1 | NA | TRBV6-1 | CASRTEGTEAFF
TRBJ1-1 | NA | TRBV27 | CASSLHTGNTEAFF